The clone carrying this T cell receptor beta chain came up once. CDR1 SGHTA and CDR2 FQGNSA come from the germline V gene. V was pared by 4 bases and J by 8 bases, with 12 bases between. The CDR3 covers 14 residues. TCRdb's table, derived via immunoSEQ multiplex PCR, lists solely in-frame clones and lacks some. The sample carries tens of thousands of clones, about 85% recorded once. This specimen belongs to a study of blood T cell repertoires in COVID-19. Study-level information: Acute and convalescent COVID-19 samples came from the United States, Italy and Spain.

Sequencing input: peripheral blood. The source of this sequence is a man at least 80 years old with acute or convalescent COVID-19. V and J are TRBV7-2 and TRBJ1-6; perhaps TRBD1 as D (6 bases). The DNA for the CDR3 is TGTGCCAGCAGCTCCCGGACAGAATATTCACCCCTCCACTTT. This translates into CASSSRTEYSPLHF.